This T cell receptor (beta chain) was profiled in a study of shared clonotypes between healthy human individuals. Notes on the study in general: Generation probabilities of non-shared clonotypes were lower (relative to those shared by all four donors).

The repertoire was sequenced with immunoSEQ multiplex PCR; TCRdb's copy has only in-frame clones and lacks some. The table records about 580,000 clones, roughly 98% of them present only once. This clone was picked up a small number of times. Its antigen is unknown. The naive CD8 subset, CD45RO-negative cells positively selected for CCR7, excluded terminally differentiated effector memory CD45RA+ cells. The sequencing sample was made of naive CD8+ T cells sorted from blood. The clonotype comes from a man aged 25-40 years in good health.

The CDR3 DNA sequence: TGTGCCAGCAGCTCCCGCGGGAGGGGGGTCACAGATACGCAGTATTTT. As protein: CASSSRGRGVTDTQYF. This chain joins TRBV7-8 and TRBJ2-3, with 9 bases identical to TRBD2. This CDR3 region has 16 residues. Germline loops: CDR1 SGHVS, CDR2 FQNEAQ. Trimming cost V 4 bases and J 2 bases; bases outside gene matches: 7.